Listed here are 19 T cell receptor beta chains from one sample, sequenced in a study of blood T cell repertoires in COVID-19. This table comes from immunoSEQ multiplex PCR, and its TCRdb copy is limited to in-frame clones, with some not included. The data contain roughly 200,000 clones, approximately 89% of them singletons. The sample comprised peripheral blood. Receptors originate from a woman aged 55-69 years with acute or convalescent COVID-19.

The chain links TRBV7-3 to TRBJ1-1, with TRBD1 matching over 9 bases. Germline CDR1 and CDR2: SGHTA and FQGTGA. CDR3 size: 13 residues. V shed 5 bases, J shed 11 bases, and the junction held 9 bases outside the gene matches. CDR3 in amino acids: CASSPTGGAGAFF. As DNA, the CDR3 is TGTGCCAGCAGCCCAACAGGGGGCGCGGGGGCTTTCTTT.

The chain has TRBV14 and TRBJ2-7, with D perhaps TRBD2 (5 bases). V gave up 2 bases and J gave up 5 bases, with 13 bases separating them. The germline V gene encodes CDR1 SGHDN and CDR2 FVKESK. CDR3 length: 14 amino acids. The CDR3 spells CASSQLLGDNEQYV. CDR3 DNA sequence: TGTGCCAGCAGCCAACTCCTCGGGGATAACGAGCAGTACGTC.

The V call is TRBV15, the J call TRBJ2-7, with 8 bases fitting TRBD1. V was pared by 0 bases and J by 2 bases, with 3 bases of the junction left unmatched. The V gene's germline CDR1 is LNHNV and CDR2 YYDKDF (reference sequence). There are 15 residues in the CDR3. CDR3 in DNA: TGTGCCACCAGCAGAGATTCAGGGGGCACCTACGAGCAGTACTTC. This translates into CATSRDSGGTYEQYF.

The J gene is TRBJ1-2, the V gene TRBV6-1, with 7 bases that match TRBD1. J gave up 4 bases and V 6 bases, and 11 bases lay outside the gene matches. CDR3 length: 15 amino acids. Germline CDR1 MNHNS, CDR2 SASEGT. CDR3 region: CASSKPEGASYGYTF. The DNA for the CDR3 is TGTGCCAGCAGCAAACCCGAGGGGGCCTCCTATGGCTACACCTTC.

The chain combines TRBV2 with TRBJ1-5; weak D call: TRBD1 (5 bases). This CDR3 contains 16 residues. The germline V gene encodes CDR1 SNHLY and CDR2 FYNNEI. V was pared by 3 bases and J by 7 bases, with 19 bases between. DNA for the CDR3: TGTGCCAGCAGTGAGGGCAGGGTATGGGTGGGGCAGCCCCAGCATTTT. As protein: CASSEGRVWVGQPQHF.

J is TRBJ1-3 and V is TRBV6-5; tentatively, D is TRBD1 (6 bases). The CDR3 is made up of 13 amino acids. CDR1 is MNHEY, CDR2 SVGAGI, per germline. With 8 bases removed from V and 1 base from J, the gap between germline ends came to 9 bases. CDR3 nucleotide sequence: TGTGCCAGCGTGGGGGCATCTGGAAACACCATATATTTT. Its translation is CASVGASGNTIYF.

The chain links TRBV7-8 to TRBJ2-7, with 8 bases matching TRBD2. CDR1 and CDR2 from the germline V gene are SGHVS and FQNEAQ. This CDR3 is built from 14 residues. V shed 5 bases and J 5 bases; nucleotides not matched to a gene: 8. The CDR3 spells CASSLASGRDEQYF. In DNA, the CDR3 is TGTGCCAGCAGCCTGGCAAGCGGGAGAGACGAGCAGTACTTC.

The chain joins TRBV2 to TRBJ1-1, with D unresolved. Germline V gene lookup returns CDR1 SNHLY and CDR2 FYNNEI. The germline V and J ends were trimmed by 8 bases and 5 bases, with 12 bases remaining between them. This CDR3 contains 12 residues. CDR3 residues: CASAGIPTEAFF. CDR3 coding DNA: TGTGCCAGCGCGGGGATCCCAACTGAAGCTTTCTTT.

The chain has TRBV21-1 and TRBJ1-3; the DNA was not compared with TRBD1, the D call given in the table. TRBV21-1 is reported as a pseudogene. The CDR3 consists of 16 residues. This CDR3 reads CASSHYQGAAGNTIYF. The CDR3 DNA sequence: TGTGCCAGCAGCCATTACCAGGGGGCTGCTGGAAACACCATATATTTT.

This chain joins TRBV19 and TRBJ1-6; TRBD1 is a possible D gene (5 bases). Trimming cost V 7 bases and J 9 bases, with 25 bases left between them. Per the germline V gene, CDR1 is LNHDA and CDR2 is SQIVND (reference sequence). The CDR3 has 17 amino acids. The CDR3 nucleotides are TGTGCCAGTACTTCCCATGGAACGACTACGGGGGGTTCACCCCTCCACTTT. Residues: CASTSHGTTTGGSPLHF.

The J gene is TRBJ1-5, the V gene TRBV19; TRBD1 aligns across 10 bases. Unmatched junction bases numbered 1, after V lost 3 bases and J lost 2 bases. CDR1 is LNHDA, CDR2 SQIVND, per germline (reference sequence). The CDR3 runs 15 residues. The CDR3 loop reads CASSIGTGGNQPQHF. The CDR3 nucleotides are TGTGCCAGTAGTATCGGGACAGGGGGCAATCAGCCCCAGCATTTT.

The CDR3 loop is CASSDRVYGYTF. The CDR3 coding sequence is TGTGCCAGCAGTGACAGGGTTTATGGCTACACCTTC. The chain employs TRBV25-1 and TRBJ1-2, with a weak D call TRBD1 (5 bases). CDR1 MGHDK and CDR2 SYGVNS come from the germline V gene. V lost 3 bases and J lost 5, with 7 bases in between. CDR3 length: 12 amino acids.

J is TRBJ2-7 and V is TRBV28; possible D gene TRBD2, 5 bases. This CDR3 region has 14 residues. Germline V gives CDR1 MDHEN, CDR2 SYDVKM. Trimming shortened V by 5 bases and J by 4 bases, and 15 bases separated the two germline ends. The CDR3 DNA reads TGTGCCAGCAGTGGCCCGGGATCTGCGTACGAGCAGTACTTC. Encoded protein: CASSGPGSAYEQYF.

The chain links TRBV19 to TRBJ2-2; a possible D gene is TRBD1 (6 bases). The germline gives CDR1 LNHDA, CDR2 SQIVND (reference sequence). This CDR3 spans 15 amino acids. Trimming took off 3 bases at V and 7 bases at J, with 15 bases between the two ends. The DNA for the CDR3 is TGTGCCAGTAGTATGATGACACAGGGCCTCGGGGAGCTGTTTTTT. It is translated as CASSMMTQGLGELFF.

This sequence joins TRBV5-1 and TRBJ2-3; 9 nucleotides agree with TRBD1. The V gene end was trimmed by 0 bases and the J gene end by 4 bases; junction bases not matched to a gene: 3. In germline, CDR1 is SGHRS, CDR2 YFSETQ. The CDR3 has 15 amino acids. CDR3 protein: CASSLVNRGPDTQYF. The CDR3 coding sequence is TGCGCCAGCAGCTTGGTCAACAGGGGGCCAGATACGCAGTATTTT.

V gene TRBV6-6 combines with J gene TRBJ2-5; D might be TRBD1 (5 bases). CDR3 length: 14 residues. V was shortened by 4 bases and J by 2 bases, with 11 bases between the two germline ends. Looked up from germline, CDR1 is MNHNY and CDR2 is SVGAGI (reference sequence). The CDR3 reads CASSSRRGQETQYF. DNA of the CDR3: TGTGCCAGCAGTTCCAGAAGGGGACAAGAGACCCAGTACTTC.

The chain couples TRBV6-1 to TRBJ2-1, with TRBD2 matching 8 bases. The germline V gene encodes CDR1 MNHNS and CDR2 SASEGT. The CDR3 loop spans 17 amino acids. The junction had 11 bases not matched to a gene; V was cut back by 1 base and J by 6 bases. In DNA, the CDR3 is TGTGCCAGCAGTGAAGTCGTAGGGACTAGAAGTAGCAATGAGCAGTTCTTC. Its protein is CASSEVVGTRSSNEQFF.

The chain recombines TRBV5-1 with TRBJ2-3, with 13 bases fitting TRBD2. J lost 2 bases, V lost 4 bases, and 7 bases had no gene match. CDR3 size: 17 residues. CDR1 is SGHRS, CDR2 YFSETQ, per germline. The CDR3 DNA follows: TGCGCCAGCAGCCTCGGACTAGCGGGAGCGGTCACAGATACGCAGTATTTT. It codes for CASSLGLAGAVTDTQYF.

The chain recombines TRBV10-3 with TRBJ1-1; D remains unclear. The V end was cut by 10 bases, the J end by 0 bases, with 21 bases between. Germline V gene data show CDR1 as ENHRY and CDR2 as SYGVKD. The CDR3 sequence is 16 residues long. The CDR3 is CATKGGFSRMNTEAFF. CDR3 sequence (DNA): TGTGCCACCAAAGGCGGATTTTCACGAATGAACACTGAAGCTTTCTTT.